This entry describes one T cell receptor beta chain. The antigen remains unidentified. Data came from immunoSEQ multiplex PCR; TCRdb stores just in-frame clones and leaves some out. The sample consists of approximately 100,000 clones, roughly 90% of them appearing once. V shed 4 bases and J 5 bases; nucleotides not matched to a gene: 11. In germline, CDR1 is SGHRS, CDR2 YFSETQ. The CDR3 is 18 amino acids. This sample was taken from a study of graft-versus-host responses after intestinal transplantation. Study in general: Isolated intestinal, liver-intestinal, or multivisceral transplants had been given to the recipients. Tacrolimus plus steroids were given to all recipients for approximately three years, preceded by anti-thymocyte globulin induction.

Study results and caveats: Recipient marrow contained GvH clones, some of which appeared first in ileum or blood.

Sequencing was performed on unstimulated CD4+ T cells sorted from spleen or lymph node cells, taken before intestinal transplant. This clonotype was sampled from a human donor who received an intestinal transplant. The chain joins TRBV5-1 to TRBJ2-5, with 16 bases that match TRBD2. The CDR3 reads CASSQTGLAGGPGETQYF. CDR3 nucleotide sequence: TGCGCCAGCAGCCAGACGGGACTAGCGGGGGGGCCGGGGGAGACCCAGTACTTC.